The T cell receptor (beta chain) described here comes from a study of cytomegalovirus exposure and HLA in healthy donors. Overall study: The approximately 670 first-cohort repertoires and the approximately 110 validation repertoires shared the same platform, a later analysis reported.

General study results and limits: It was confirmed in vitro that three of the CMV-associated chains were specific for CMV antigens. Cytomegalovirus-associated status was assigned to roughly 160 TCR beta chains.

The donors were members of the validation cohort comprising over 90 subjects, separate from the approximately 710-subject first cohort. Turning to this clone: Its target is unknown.

Assay used: immunoSEQ multiplex PCR; TCRdb lists only in-frame clones, some missing. The sample holds 100,000 to 120,000 clones, roughly nine tenths seen once. The junction had 14 bases not matched to a gene; V was cut back by 8 bases and J by 2 bases. The CDR3 covers 16 residues. CDR1 and CDR2 from the germline V gene are SGHTA and FQGNSA. The chain combines TRBV7-2 with TRBJ2-7, with 8 positions matching TRBD2. The TCR sequence derives from a woman aged 18-29 years in good health and CMV-seronegative. The sequenced sample consisted of PBMCs. This CDR3 reads CASYSLEVAGTYEQYF. CDR3 coding DNA: TGTGCCAGCTATTCCCTCGAGGTAGCGGGAACCTACGAGCAGTACTTC.